A selection of T cell receptor beta chains follows, all from one sample in a study of cytomegalovirus exposure and HLA in healthy donors. Clones were sequenced by immunoSEQ multiplex PCR, and TCRdb holds only the in-frame ones, with some missing. The sample contains over 120,000 clones, less than 95% of which appear only once. Sequenced: PBMCs. The receptors derive from a man younger than 30 in good health and CMV-seropositive. Each CDR3 is given with its conserved first and last residue. D genes are given only for firm matches. Clone size is shown for a subset of rows, as once, few, many or a class of expanded clone.

TRBV15	NA	NA	TRBJ1-5	CATSRDPGQPQHF	TGTGCCACCAGCAGAGATCCAGGTCAGCCCCAGCATTTT
TRBV5-4	TRBD1	NA	TRBJ1-6	CASSLDRGPSPLHF	TGTGCCAGCAGCTTGGACAGGGGGCCTTCACCCCTCCACTTT
TRBV28	NA	NA	TRBJ2-1	CASSPRGARGGEQFF	TGTGCCAGCAGCCCTAGGGGCGCCAGGGGTGGTGAGCAGTTCTTC
TRBV27	TRBD2	NA	TRBJ2-3	CASSQRLAGAADTQYF	TGTGCCAGCAGTCAAAGACTAGCGGGAGCCGCAGATACGCAGTATTTT
TRBV5-1	NA	NA	TRBJ2-7	CASSSYYEQYF	TGCGCCAGCAGCTCCTACTACGAGCAGTACTTC
TRBV7-9	NA	NA	TRBJ2-3	CASLKGLRAATTDTQYF	TGTGCCAGCCTCAAGGGGTTAAGGGCCGCGACCACAGATACGCAGTATTTT
TRBV5-6	NA	NA	TRBJ1-1	CASSLINTEAFF	TGTGCCAGCAGCCTAATAAACACTGAAGCTTTCTTT
TRBV5-1	NA	NA	TRBJ1-2	CASSPRTDYYGYTF	TGCGCCAGCAGCCCAAGGACAGACTACTATGGCTACACCTTC
TRBV5-5	TRBD1	NA	TRBJ1-2	CASSLAYRGLDYGYTF	TGTGCCAGCAGCTTGGCGTACAGGGGGCTTGACTATGGCTACACCTTC
TRBV11-2	NA	NA	TRBJ1-1	CASSLLTRGRLSTEAFF	TGTGCCAGCAGCCTATTGACCAGGGGTAGATTGAGCACTGAAGCTTTCTTT
TRBV21-1	NA	once	TRBJ2-7	CASSRKAGESSYEQYF	TGTGCCAGCAGCAGGAAAGCGGGAGAATCTTCCTACGAGCAGTACTTC
TRBV30	TRBD1	NA	TRBJ2-7	CAWRPGQGVYEQYF	TGTGCCTGGAGGCCGGGACAGGGGGTCTACGAGCAGTACTTC
TRBV10-3	TRBD1	NA	TRBJ2-3	CAISERQGSDTQYF	TGTGCCATCAGTGAGAGACAGGGGTCAGATACGCAGTATTTT
TRBV5-4	TRBD2	NA	TRBJ2-5	CASSLGGTSYETQYF	TGTGCCAGCAGCTTGGGCGGGACTAGCTATGAGACCCAGTACTTC
TRBV19	TRBD2	NA	TRBJ2-1	CASISTSGRKQFF	TGTGCCAGTATCAGTACTAGCGGGAGAAAGCAGTTCTTC